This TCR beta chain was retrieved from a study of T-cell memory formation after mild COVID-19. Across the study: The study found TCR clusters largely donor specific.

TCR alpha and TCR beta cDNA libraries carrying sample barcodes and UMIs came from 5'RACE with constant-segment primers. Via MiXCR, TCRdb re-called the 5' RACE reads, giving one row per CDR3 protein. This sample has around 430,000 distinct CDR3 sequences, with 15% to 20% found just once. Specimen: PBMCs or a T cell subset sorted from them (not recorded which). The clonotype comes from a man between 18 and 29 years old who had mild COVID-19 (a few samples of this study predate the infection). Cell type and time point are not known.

The chain's CDR3 is CASSLPGTPNPLHF. For the CDR3, the DNA is TGTGCCAGCAGCTTGCCCGGGACCCCAAATCCCCTCCACTTT. This rearrangement joins TRBV5-4 to TRBJ1-6; maybe TRBD1 (5 bases). V was trimmed by 1 base and J by 13 bases, leaving 15 bases between them. Looked up from germline, CDR1 is SGHNT and CDR2 is YYREEE (reference sequence). CDR3 length equals 14 residues.